A single sample gave rise to the 30 T cell receptor beta chains below, sequenced in a study of human T cells and chemical hapten exposure (dated by TCRdb to the early 2020s). This sample's time point label indicates: patch test 3, about 24 weeks after DPC sensitization. The intended sense of this specimen's treatment or condition label: therapeutic diphenylcyclopropenone sensitization with weekly scalp DPC. Libraries were made using RACE. TCRdb names NextSeq 500 as the instrument used. Through fastp at Q25 and MiXCR, TCRdb rebuilt clones from the public reads, retaining in-frame beta chains. Identical CDR3 protein sequences are pooled into one entry, listed with their most common genes and DNA. The sample yields roughly 53,000 distinct CDR3 sequences; 8% to 10% were counted once. The ten largest clones take up over 15% of the sample. The specimen comprised whole blood, sampled in connection with sensitization to the hapten diphenylcyclopropenone (DPC). These receptors originate from a woman aged 40 to 49 with alopecia areata. Some clones in this sample may be carry-over from other donors' samples.

The rearrangement links TRBV7-3 to TRBJ2-4; 10 bases line up with TRBD2. This CDR3 is 15 amino acids long. With V trimmed by 0 bases and J by 7 bases, 3 bases remained unmatched. In germline, CDR1 is SGHTA, CDR2 FQGTGA. The CDR3 loop is CASSLTPAGGNIQYF. The CDR3, as DNA: TGTGCCAGCAGCTTAACCCCAGCGGGGGGGAACATTCAGTACTTC.

This clonotype was recorded many times. The V and J genes are TRBV7-3 and TRBJ2-2; D call uncertain. Trimming cost V 4 bases and J 0 bases, with 6 bases left between them. Germline CDR1 and CDR2: SGHTA and FQGTGA. The CDR3 covers 14 residues. As DNA, the CDR3 is TGTGCCAGCAGCTACCGAACGAACACCGGGGAGCTGTTTTTT. Its translation is CASSYRTNTGELFF.

The V call is TRBV20-1, the J call TRBJ1-2; 8 positions agree with TRBD1. There are 16 residues in the CDR3. In germline, CDR1 is DFQATT, CDR2 SNEGSKA (reference sequence). J gave up 0 bases and V 3 bases, and 9 bases lay outside the gene matches. Here the CDR3 DNA reads TGCAGTGCTAGGGGGGACAGGCTGATAACTAACTATGGCTACACCTTC. Its protein is CSARGDRLITNYGYTF.

This clonotype was recorded at least ten times. This chain connects TRBV6-2 or TRBV6-3 to TRBJ1-5, with D perhaps matching TRBD1 (6 bases). This CDR3 has 13 amino acids. V lost 2 bases and J lost 5, with 7 bases in between. Germline V gene lookup returns CDR1 MNHEY and CDR2 SVGEGT. DNA for the CDR3: TGTGCCAGCAGTTACCAGGGGCATCAGCCCCAGCATTTT. Its translation is CASSYQGHQPQHF.

This clonotype was seen only a few times. The J gene is TRBJ1-2, the V gene TRBV7-8; D uncertain. V was trimmed by 1 base and J by 8 bases, leaving 5 bases between them. This CDR3 is built from 11 residues. Per germline, CDR1 SGHVS and CDR2 FQNEAQ. In DNA form, the CDR3 reads TGTGCCAGCAGCTTAGTTGAAGGCTACACCTTC. Its translation: CASSLVEGYTF.

This clonotype was seen repeatedly, ten times or more. The chain recombines TRBV29-1 with TRBJ2-3, with TRBD2 identical over 10 bases. CDR1 and CDR2 (germline): SQVTM, ANQGSEA. After removal of 4 bases from V and 2 bases from J, the junction contained 3 bases not matched to a gene. This CDR3 region has 14 residues. As DNA, the CDR3 is TGCAGCGTTGCGACTAGCGGGTCCACAGATACGCAGTATTTT. Amino acids: CSVATSGSTDTQYF.

There are many counts of this clonotype. The chain has TRBV4-3 and TRBJ1-2, with 7 bases lining up with TRBD1. CDR3 length: 14 residues. V was pared by 0 bases and J by 4 bases, with 2 bases of the junction left unmatched. Germline lookup yields CDR1 LGHNA and CDR2 YSLEER. In DNA, the CDR3 is TGCGCCAGCAGCCAAGACAGGGGGGCCTATGGCTACACCTTC. Translating it yields CASSQDRGAYGYTF.

This clonotype was seen at least ten times. The J gene is TRBJ2-7, the V gene TRBV7-9; D could derive from TRBD1 or TRBD2 (5 bases each). The V end was cut by 5 bases, the J end by 5 bases, with 19 bases between. Germline V gene data show CDR1 as SEHNR and CDR2 as FQNEAQ (reference sequence). CDR3 length equals 15 residues. The CDR3 region has the DNA TGTGCCAGCAGCACAACGGGACGTCTCCCCCACGAGCAGTACTTC. Its protein product is CASSTTGRLPHEQYF.

The genes are TRBV4-3 and TRBJ2-7; D might be TRBD1 (6 bases). V was trimmed by 2 bases and J by 6 bases, leaving 17 bases between them. This CDR3 comprises 15 residues. CDR1 and CDR2 (germline): LGHNA, YSLEER. The CDR3, as DNA: TGCGCCAGCAGCCAATACCGGGACATGTACTGCGAGCAGTACTTC. This translates into CASSQYRDMYCEQYF.

The V gene is TRBV29-1, the J gene TRBJ1-1, with 8 bases matching TRBD1. The germline gives CDR1 SQVTM, CDR2 ANQGSEA. The V segment lost 6 bases and the J segment 8 bases; nucleotides outside the gene matches: 5. The CDR3 spans 11 residues. The CDR3 protein is CSVGQGSEAFF. The CDR3 DNA is TGCAGCGTCGGACAGGGATCGGAAGCTTTCTTT. Full variable domain (remainder filled in from reference TRBV29-1 and TRBJ1-1): SAVISQKPSRDICQRGTSLTIQCQVDSQVTMMFWYRQQPGQSLTLIATANQGSEATYESGFVIDKFPISRPNLTFSTLTVSNMSPEDSSIYLCSVGQGSEAFFGQGTRLTVV.

The CDR3 sequence: CASTLSGSFDGNTIYF. In DNA form, the CDR3 reads TGTGCCAGCACCCTGAGTGGGTCGTTTGACGGAAACACCATATATTTT. The V gene is TRBV3-1, the J gene TRBJ1-3; D remains unclear. V lost 7 bases and J 4 bases, leaving 20 bases between the germline ends. Per the germline V gene, CDR1 is LGHDT and CDR2 is YNNKEL (reference sequence). The CDR3 contains 16 residues.

The rearrangement joins TRBV28 to TRBJ2-1, with unresolved D. The CDR3 contains 11 residues. V dropped 7 bases and J dropped 6 bases, with 7 bases sitting between them. Germline loops: CDR1 MDHEN, CDR2 SYDVKM. This CDR3 is CASTVTNEQFF. In DNA, the CDR3 is TGTGCCAGCACGGTCACCAATGAGCAGTTCTTC.

This clonotype was seen many times. The rearrangement uses TRBV24-1 and TRBJ1-2; D is unclear. Germline V CDR1 and CDR2: KGHDR, SFDVKD. The CDR3 is 17 residues long. V dropped 1 base and J dropped 4 bases, with 18 bases sitting between them. In nucleotides, the CDR3 is TGTGCCACCAGTGATTTTGCCGCAGGTCCACCATCCTATGGCTACACCTTC. Residues: CATSDFAAGPPSYGYTF.

The V and J genes are TRBV5-1 and TRBJ1-5; 9 positions match TRBD1. This CDR3 is built from 15 residues. From germline, CDR1 is SGHRS and CDR2 YFSETQ. V was pared by 5 bases and J by 1 base, with 4 bases of the junction left unmatched. CDR3 DNA sequence: TGCGCCAGCAGGGCCGGGACAGGGAGCAATCAGCCCCAGCATTTT. Encoded protein: CASRAGTGSNQPQHF. Full variable domain (missing parts from reference TRBV5-1 and TRBJ1-5): KAGVTQTPRYLIKTRGQQVTLSCSPISGHRSVSWYQQTPGQGLQFLFEYFSETQRNKGNFPGRFSGRQFSNSRSEMNVSTLELGDSALYLCASRAGTGSNQPQHFGDGTRLSIL.

This chain joins TRBV7-2 and TRBJ2-3, with TRBD2 as a possible D gene (6 bases). V was clipped by 2 bases and J by 5 bases, with 14 bases between them. In germline, CDR1 is SGHTA, CDR2 FQGNSA. The length of the CDR3 is 15 residues. The CDR3 bases are TGTGCCAGCAGCTTACACGGGGGTCTAAAAGATACGCAGTATTTT. Its translation is CASSLHGGLKDTQYF.

This chain uses TRBV9 with TRBJ1-3; tentatively, D is TRBD1 (5 bases). The CDR3 totals 15 residues. Between the trimmed V and J ends, which lost 4 bases and 0 bases, there was a span of 11 bases. CDR1 SGDLS and CDR2 YYNGEE come from the germline V gene. The CDR3 bases are TGTGCCAGCAGCCTGGACACATTCTCTGGAAACACCATATATTTT. It is translated as CASSLDTFSGNTIYF.

The table lists this clonotype with many counts. The chain recombines TRBV7-6 with TRBJ2-2; no clear D gene. V was trimmed by 5 bases and J by 0 bases, leaving 10 bases between them. This CDR3 has 15 amino acids. Looked up from germline, CDR1 is SGHVS and CDR2 is FNYEAQ. CDR3 residues: CASSLLRTNTGELFF. The DNA for the CDR3 is TGTGCCAGCAGCCTTCTACGGACGAACACCGGGGAGCTGTTTTTT.

This clonotype showed up just a few times. J is TRBJ2-5 and V is TRBV13; TRBD2 aligns across 8 bases. The CDR3 has 12 amino acids. With V trimmed by 3 bases and J by 7 bases, 1 base remained unmatched. Germline V gene sequence: CDR1 PRHDT, CDR2 FYEKMQ (reference sequence). CDR3 sequence reads: CASSLGLGTQYF. In nucleotides, the CDR3 is TGTGCCAGCAGCTTGGGACTAGGGACCCAGTACTTC.

This clonotype was seen only a few times. This chain joins TRBV6-6 and TRBJ1-5; D ambiguous. CDR1 and CDR2 from the germline V gene are MNHNY and SVGAGI (reference sequence). V lost 6 bases to trimming and J lost 2 bases, with 11 bases between them. The CDR3 totals 14 residues. CDR3 loop: CASREAGGNQPQHF. As DNA, the CDR3 is TGTGCCAGCAGGGAGGCAGGAGGCAATCAGCCCCAGCATTTT.

This clonotype was detected only a few times. V usage is TRBV20-1 and J usage is TRBJ2-7, with 8 bases identical to TRBD1. Germline CDR1 reads DFQATT; CDR2 reads SNEGSKA (reference sequence). This CDR3 has 16 residues. V shed 3 bases and J 1 base; nucleotides not matched to a gene: 11. CDR3 sequence: CSAREGQAFRSYEQYF. The CDR3 region has the DNA TGCAGTGCTAGGGAGGGACAGGCCTTCAGGTCCTACGAGCAGTACTTC.

In its sample, this clonotype was seen many times. This chain connects TRBV7-9 to TRBJ1-4; D possibly corresponds to TRBD1 (5 bases). Trimming pared 3 bases from V and 10 bases from J, leaving 15 bases between. Germline loops: CDR1 SEHNR, CDR2 FQNEAQ (reference sequence). The CDR3 runs to 14 residues. The DNA of the CDR3 is TGTGCCAGCAGCTTCGACGGAGGGGCTGGAAAACTGTTTTTT. It yields the protein CASSFDGGAGKLFF.

A few counts support this clonotype. This chain connects TRBV12-3 or TRBV12-4 to TRBJ2-6; no firm D call. Trimming shortened V by 6 bases and J by 0 bases, and 15 bases separated the two germline ends. This CDR3 spans 17 amino acids. The CDR3 loop is CASRSQKTPSGANVLTF. DNA for the CDR3: TGTGCCAGCAGATCACAAAAAACCCCCTCTGGGGCCAACGTCCTGACTTTC.

The sample holds a few counts of this clonotype. J is TRBJ2-1 and V is TRBV9; D unclear. With 0 bases removed from V and 7 bases from J, the gap between germline ends came to 8 bases. CDR3 length equals 13 residues. The germline CDR1 and CDR2 sequences are SGDLS and YYNGEE. The chain's CDR3 is CASSVDGLNEQFF. The CDR3 DNA reads TGTGCCAGCAGCGTAGACGGGTTGAATGAGCAGTTCTTC.

This clonotype has ten or more counts. The rearrangement links TRBV11-2 to TRBJ2-7, with D perhaps TRBD1 (6 bases). Looked up from germline, CDR1 is SGHAT and CDR2 is FQNNGV. This CDR3 has 13 amino acids. V was pared by 3 bases and J by 2 bases, with 8 bases between. CDR3 region: CASSLTGTYEQYF. The CDR3 DNA sequence: TGTGCCAGCAGCTTGACAGGAACCTACGAGCAGTACTTC.

The CDR3 loop reads CASSRGLAGTGELFF. Here the CDR3 DNA reads TGTGCCAGCAGCCGAGGGCTAGCGGGGACCGGGGAGCTGTTTTTT. This rearrangement joins TRBV7-2 to TRBJ2-2; 9 nucleotides align to TRBD2. CDR3 length: 15 residues. Per the germline V gene, CDR1 is SGHTA and CDR2 is FQGNSA. After removal of 5 bases from V and 5 bases from J, the junction contained 6 bases not matched to a gene.

This clonotype was counted ten times or more. This rearrangement joins TRBV6-2 or TRBV6-3 to TRBJ2-7; TRBD1 aligns across 7 bases. This CDR3 has 14 amino acids. V lost 2 bases and J lost 2; bases outside the gene matches: 3. Germline CDR1 MNHEY, CDR2 SVGEGT. The CDR3 is CASSYRDSAYEQYF. The CDR3 DNA reads TGTGCCAGCAGTTACCGGGACAGTGCCTACGAGCAGTACTTC.

This clonotype was recorded many times. The chain carries TRBV11-2 and TRBJ1-2, with no clear D. The V end was cut by 2 bases, the J end by 1 base, with 5 bases between. CDR1 SGHAT and CDR2 FQNNGV come from the germline V gene. The CDR3 loop spans 13 amino acids. The CDR3 coding sequence is TGTGCCAGCAGCTTAAGGCTTAACTATGGCTACACCTTC. It encodes CASSLRLNYGYTF.

This clonotype was detected ten times or more. The genes are TRBV6-2 or TRBV6-3 and TRBJ2-3, with 13 bases identical to TRBD2. The CDR3 length is 18 residues. Germline-derived CDR1 and CDR2 are MNHEY and SVGEGT. V trimming: 6 bases; J trimming: 6 bases; junction bases outside the gene matches: 15. The CDR3 DNA follows: TGTGCCAGCAGCCTCTCCGAGACTAGCGGGGGGCCATCGGATACGCAGTATTTT. It yields the protein CASSLSETSGGPSDTQYF.

This clonotype has just a few counts. This chain joins TRBV20-1 and TRBJ2-7; TRBD2 agrees at 11 bases. V gave up 7 bases and J gave up 0 bases; unmatched junction bases: 11. Germline CDR1 reads DFQATT; CDR2 reads SNEGSKA (reference sequence). CDR3 length: 16 amino acids. The CDR3 reads CSVSAPTSGDSYEQYF. CDR3 DNA: TGCAGTGTTTCGGCCCCGACTAGCGGGGACTCCTACGAGCAGTACTTC.

CDR3 sequence: CASSSTQGNTEAFF. CDR3 nucleotide sequence: TGTGCCAGCAGCTCAACCCAGGGGAACACTGAAGCTTTCTTT. The V gene is TRBV7-9, the J gene TRBJ1-1; a possible D gene is TRBD1 (5 bases). V lost 4 bases and J 1 base, leaving 10 bases between the germline ends. The germline CDR1 and CDR2 sequences are SEHNR and FQNEAQ (reference sequence). This CDR3 is 14 amino acids long.